The 9 T cell receptor beta chains below were found in one sample sequenced in a study of T cells in Graves' hyperthyroidism and ophthalmopathy. TCR beta CDR3 region amplification was performed from RNA transcripts. During a first-round RT-PCR of the TCR CDR3, the HTBI primer set was used. TCRdb recomputed calls from the multiplex PCR reads with MiXCR, one row per CDR3 protein. The data contain approximately 640,000 distinct CDR3 sequences, 15% to 20% of them singletons. The source material was blood. The source of these receptors is a man in his forties or fifties with Graves' hyperthyroidism.

In DNA, the CDR3 is TGTGCCAGCAGTAAAAGACAGGGAGGAGAGACCCAGTACTTC. Protein product: CASSKRQGGETQYF. This rearrangement joins TRBV12-3 or TRBV12-4 to TRBJ2-5; a possible D gene is TRBD1 (7 bases). This CDR3 contains 14 residues. Trimming left V 5 bases short and J 4 bases short, with 14 bases between.

This clonotype was seen repeatedly, ten times or more. This chain uses TRBV28 with TRBJ1-5; D uncertain. Trimming shortened V by 5 bases and J by 2 bases, and 13 bases separated the two germline ends. This CDR3 is 15 amino acids long. CDR1 and CDR2 from the germline V gene are MDHEN and SYDVKM. Here the CDR3 DNA reads TGTGCCAGCAGTACCCACAGCGGAGGCAATCAGCCCCAGCATTTT. Protein: CASSTHSGGNQPQHF.

This clonotype has at least ten counts. The rearrangement uses TRBV2 and TRBJ2-5, with 8 bases identical to TRBD2. This CDR3 is 15 amino acids long. V shed 3 bases, J shed 5 bases, and the junction held 8 bases outside the gene matches. The V gene's germline CDR1 is SNHLY and CDR2 FYNNEI. The CDR3 coding sequence is TGTGCCAGCAGTGAGGAGGCGGGGGGAGGCGAGACCCAGTACTTC. Its protein product is CASSEEAGGGETQYF.

This clonotype was observed a handful of times. The chain recombines TRBV7-8 with TRBJ2-1; D unresolved. The CDR3 loop spans 12 amino acids. Germline V gene lookup returns CDR1 SGHVS and CDR2 FQNEAQ. V was pared by 4 bases and J by 12 bases, with 13 bases between. The CDR3 DNA reads TGTGCCAGCAGCTCTGACTGGAGACTGCAGTTCTTC. This gives the protein CASSSDWRLQFF.

The chain is built from TRBV7-2 and TRBJ2-5, with TRBD1 as a possible D gene (7 bases). Trimming pared 5 bases from V and 4 bases from J, leaving 14 bases between. The CDR3 has 14 residues. Germline V lookup: CDR1 SGHTA, CDR2 FQGNSA. The CDR3: CASSAQGGAETQYF. CDR3 DNA sequence: TGTGCCAGCAGCGCCCAGGGGGGCGCAGAGACCCAGTACTTC.

This clonotype was observed a handful of times. The chain has TRBV29-1 and TRBJ2-1, with 14 nucleotides matching TRBD2. This CDR3 comprises 14 residues. The germline gives CDR1 SQVTM, CDR2 ANQGSEA. V gave up 5 bases and J gave up 8 bases; unmatched junction bases: 5. CDR3 loop: CSVRLAGGSYEQFF. DNA for the CDR3: TGCAGCGTTAGACTAGCGGGAGGGTCTTATGAGCAGTTCTTC.

In DNA, the CDR3 is TGCAGCGTTGAAAGCGGACAAGACTACAATGAGCAGTTCTTC. This codes for CSVESGQDYNEQFF. The rearrangement joins TRBV29-1 to TRBJ2-1; D possibly uses TRBD1 or TRBD2 (5 bases each). The CDR3 loop spans 14 amino acids. The germline CDR1 and CDR2 sequences are SQVTM and ANQGSEA. The germline V and J ends were trimmed by 2 bases and 3 bases, with 11 bases remaining between them.

This clonotype occurred many times. As DNA, the CDR3 is TGCAGTGCTAGAGGGACAGGGGTGGACTATGGCTACACCTTC. Translating it yields CSARGTGVDYGYTF. The gene calls are TRBV20-1 and TRBJ1-2; TRBD1 matches at 9 bases. CDR3 length: 14 residues. J was trimmed by 3 bases and V by 1 base; bases with no gene match: 3. CDR1 and CDR2 (germline): DFQATT, SNEGSKA (reference sequence).

V and J are TRBV20-1 and TRBJ1-5; D is possibly TRBD1 (6 bases). There are 14 residues in the CDR3. Germline-derived CDR1 and CDR2 are DFQATT and SNEGSKA (reference sequence). Between the trimmed V and J ends, which lost 6 bases and 0 bases, there was a span of 12 bases. In DNA form, the CDR3 reads TGCAGTGCGGCAGGGGAAATTAGCAATCAGCCCCAGCATTTT. It translates to CSAAGEISNQPQHF.